Below are 14 T cell receptor beta chains sequenced from a single sample in a study of T cells in Graves' hyperthyroidism and ophthalmopathy. The source material, RNA transcripts, was used to amplify TCR beta CDR3 regions. Researchers ran a first-round RT-PCR on the TCR CDR3 using the HTBI primer set. TCRdb fed the multiplex PCR reads into MiXCR, producing one record per CDR3 protein. This table holds approximately 700,000 distinct CDR3 sequences, around 15% found once. The sequencing input was blood. The origin of the receptors is a man aged 18 to 35 with Graves' hyperthyroidism.

This chain uses TRBV3-1 with TRBJ2-6; D not certain. Trimming stripped 0 bases from V and 2 bases from J, with 2 bases between. The CDR3 has 14 amino acids. Germline CDR1 LGHDT, CDR2 YNNKEL (reference sequence). CDR3 loop: CASSQDAGANVLTF. In DNA form, the CDR3 reads TGTGCCAGCAGCCAAGACGCTGGGGCCAACGTCCTGACTTTC.

The chain couples TRBV20-1 to TRBJ2-5; D gene unclear. CDR1 and CDR2 from the germline V gene are DFQATT and SNEGSKA (reference sequence). This CDR3 contains 13 residues. V gave up 6 bases and J gave up 0 bases, with 11 bases separating them. As DNA, the CDR3 is TGCAGTGCCCCCCACAGCGACCAAGAGACCCAGTACTTC. Translating it yields CSAPHSDQETQYF.

In this sample, this clonotype turned up many times. The V gene is TRBV12-5, the J gene TRBJ2-7; 11 nucleotides match TRBD1. The CDR3 loop spans 17 amino acids. Germline values: CDR1 LGHNT, CDR2 FRNRAP. J lost 5 bases, V lost 1 base, and 10 bases had no gene match. The CDR3 is CASGLERTGGRGNEQYF. The CDR3 nucleotides are TGTGCTAGTGGTTTGGAGAGGACAGGGGGCCGGGGGAACGAGCAGTACTTC.

This clonotype was detected a few times. The genes are TRBV6-1 and TRBJ1-5, with D tentatively TRBD1 (5 bases). The CDR3 is made up of 17 amino acids. Germline V gene data show CDR1 as MNHNS and CDR2 as SASEGT. The V gene lost 0 bases and the J gene lost 4 bases, with 16 bases spanning the gap. The CDR3 here is CASSEAVRPGPNQPQHF. The CDR3, as DNA: TGTGCCAGCAGTGAAGCTGTCCGGCCGGGGCCTAATCAGCCCCAGCATTTT.

This clonotype was counted ten times or more. V gene TRBV7-3 combines with J gene TRBJ2-3, with D perhaps TRBD2 (5 bases). V shed 3 bases and J shed 6 bases, with 13 bases lying between them. The CDR3 totals 14 residues. The germline V gene has CDR1 SGHTA and CDR2 FQGTGA. The CDR3 is CASSLSPIADTQYF. CDR3 nucleotides: TGTGCCAGCAGCTTGTCCCCGATAGCGGATACGCAGTATTTT.

This clonotype was seen a few times. This chain connects TRBV2 to TRBJ2-2; tentatively, D is TRBD1 or TRBD2 (5 bases each). Germline V gene lookup returns CDR1 SNHLY and CDR2 FYNNEI. V was pared by 5 bases and J by 0 bases, with 7 bases between. The CDR3 spans 14 residues. The CDR3 loop reads CASSKGPNTGELFF. The CDR3 bases are TGTGCCAGCAGTAAGGGACCGAACACCGGGGAGCTGTTTTTT.

In its sample, this clonotype was seen many times. The chain carries TRBV28 and TRBJ1-2; unclear D gene. Germline V gene sequence: CDR1 MDHEN, CDR2 SYDVKM. This CDR3 has 12 residues. The V end lost 2 bases, the J end lost 6 bases, and 7 bases lay between the germline ends. CDR3 nucleotide sequence: TGTGCCAGCAGTTTAATCGGGGATGGCTACACCTTC. It translates to CASSLIGDGYTF.

This clonotype was seen a handful of times. Relative to the germline gene, one junction end is altered; a read error may explain this. The rearrangement links TRBV4-1 to TRBJ2-7; D is unclear. Per the germline V gene, CDR1 is MGHRA and CDR2 is YSYEKL. The CDR3 extends over 15 amino acids. The CDR3 spells CASSQVPRASNEQYF. The CDR3 DNA is TGCGCCAGCAGCCAAGTACCCCGGGCCTCCAACGAGCAGTACTTC.

The chain joins TRBV4-1 to TRBJ2-7; 9 bases agree with TRBD1. This CDR3 has 13 residues. Trimming at V came to 2 bases and at J to 5 bases, leaving 1 base not matched to a gene. Looked up from germline, CDR1 is MGHRA and CDR2 is YSYEKL. CDR3 bases: TGCGCCAGCAGCCAACGGACAGGGGACGAGCAGTACTTC. Its translation is CASSQRTGDEQYF.

The V call is TRBV4-2, the J call TRBJ2-3, with D tentatively TRBD2 (6 bases). The V gene's germline CDR1 is LGHNA and CDR2 YNFKEQ. Trimming pared 10 bases from V and 1 base from J, leaving 18 bases between. The CDR3 runs 15 residues. The CDR3 sequence is CATSGGKVGTDTQYF. The CDR3, as DNA: TGTGCCACTTCCGGCGGGAAAGTTGGCACAGATACGCAGTATTTT.

On this clonotype: Relative to the germline gene, one junction end is altered; a read error may explain this. CDR3 bases: TGTGCCAACAGTTCCCTAGCGGGAGGTTTAAATGAGCAGTTCTTC. Protein sequence: CANSSLAGGLNEQFF. The chain is built from TRBV27 and TRBJ2-1; 11 positions match TRBD2. The germline V gene encodes CDR1 MNHEY and CDR2 SMNVEV (reference sequence). The CDR3 is made up of 15 amino acids.

This clonotype was recorded at least ten times. V is TRBV13 and J is TRBJ2-3; no reliable D call. Trimming pared 3 bases from V and 6 bases from J, leaving 19 bases between. The CDR3 runs 16 residues. The germline V gene has CDR1 PRHDT and CDR2 FYEKMQ (reference sequence). CDR3 in DNA: TGTGCCAGCAGCTTCCGGCCCCCGCAGACCTCGGATACGCAGTATTTT. This gives the protein CASSFRPPQTSDTQYF.

In its sample, this clonotype was seen many times. The chain links TRBV12-3 or TRBV12-4 to TRBJ1-1, with TRBD1 identical over 7 bases. The V gene end was trimmed by 3 bases and the J gene end by 4 bases; junction bases not matched to a gene: 5. The CDR3 has 14 residues. This CDR3 reads CASSFPTGSTEAFF. The CDR3 DNA reads as TGTGCCAGCAGTTTCCCGACAGGGAGCACTGAAGCTTTCTTT.

This clonotype was picked up a small number of times. The chain links TRBV19 to TRBJ2-1, with D hard to call. In germline, CDR1 is LNHDA, CDR2 SQIVND (reference sequence). V lost 1 base, J lost 10 bases, and 11 bases lay in between. The length of the CDR3 is 13 residues. CDR3 nucleotides: TGTGCCAGTAGTATAGTGGGTTCCTCAGAGCAGTTCTTC. Amino acids: CASSIVGSSEQFF.